This TCR beta chain was recovered during a study of blood T cell repertoires in COVID-19. Here immunoSEQ multiplex PCR was the method, and the copy in TCRdb shows in-frame clones only, minus some. Of approximately 400,000 clones in the sample, around 88% were seen once. Notes on this clone: Other nucleotide sequences in the sample specify the same CDR3.

Germline-derived CDR1 and CDR2 are LNHDA and SQIVND (reference sequence). The CDR3 loop spans 13 amino acids. Trimming stripped 5 bases from V and 4 bases from J, with 9 bases between. The TCR comes from a woman aged 45 to 65 with COVID-19, enrolled during active disease. Sequencing was carried out using peripheral blood. The gene calls are TRBV19 and TRBJ2-1; D is ambiguous. CDR3 protein: CASSPRAYNEQFF. Here the CDR3 DNA reads TGTGCCAGTAGTCCTCGAGCGTACAATGAGCAGTTCTTC.